This T cell receptor beta chain was sequenced in a study of shared clonotypes between healthy human individuals. For the study at large: Aged 18 to 49, the donors were a couple of women and a few men. General study points: Read depth was anticipated to influence clonotype sharing among donors. Shared across a few donors were around 5% of the naive CD4 clonotypes. When compared with the clonotypes that were shared by all four sorted-subset donors, the non-shared clonotypes turned out to have lower generation probabilities.

For this clone: Antigen: not known.

This CDR3 region has 15 residues. The germline V gene encodes CDR1 MNHNS and CDR2 SASEGT. V was pared by 5 bases and J by 5 bases, with 19 bases between. Measured with immunoSEQ multiplex PCR; TCRdb has only the in-frame clones, and not every one. Of around 700,000 clones in the sample, roughly 70% are singletons; the top ten hold over 1.5%. The J gene is TRBJ2-7, the V gene TRBV6-1; possibly TRBD2 for D (7 bases). This TCR derives from a woman aged 25 to 39 in good health. Sequencing was performed on memory CD4+ T cells sorted from blood. Specified subset: CD45RA-negative fraction. CDR3 in DNA: TGTGCCAGCAGTATCAGACAGGCTGGGGGGGACGAGCAGTACTTC. The encoded protein is CASSIRQAGGDEQYF.